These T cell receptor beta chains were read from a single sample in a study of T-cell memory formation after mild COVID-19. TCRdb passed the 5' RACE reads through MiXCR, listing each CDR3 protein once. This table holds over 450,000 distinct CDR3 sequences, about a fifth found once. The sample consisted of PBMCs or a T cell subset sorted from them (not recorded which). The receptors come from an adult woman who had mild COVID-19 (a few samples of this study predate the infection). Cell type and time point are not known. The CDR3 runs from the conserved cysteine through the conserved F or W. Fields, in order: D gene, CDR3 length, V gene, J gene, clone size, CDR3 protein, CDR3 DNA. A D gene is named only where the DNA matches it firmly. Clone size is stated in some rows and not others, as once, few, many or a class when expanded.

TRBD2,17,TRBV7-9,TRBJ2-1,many,CASSPSGGRADGNEQFF,TGTGCCAGCAGCCCCTCCGGCGGGAGGGCCGATGGCAATGAGCAGTTCTTC
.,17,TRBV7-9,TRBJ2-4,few,CASSLGPLQGAKNIQYF,TGTGCCAGCAGCCTAGGGCCGCTACAGGGAGCCAAAAACATTCAGTACTTC
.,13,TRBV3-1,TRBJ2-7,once,CASSRYSAYEQYF,TGTGCCAGCAGCCGTTACAGTGCCTACGAGCAGTACTTC
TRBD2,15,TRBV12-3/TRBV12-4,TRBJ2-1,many,CASSLLGGGINEQFF,TGTGCCAGCAGTCTCCTAGGCGGGGGGATAAATGAGCAGTTCTTC
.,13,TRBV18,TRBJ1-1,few,CASSMDRNTEAFF,TGTGCCAGCTCTATGGACAGAAACACTGAAGCTTTCTTT
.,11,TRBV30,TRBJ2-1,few,CAWRTQNEQFF,TGTGCCTGGAGGACTCAAAATGAGCAGTTCTTC
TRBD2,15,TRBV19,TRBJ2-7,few,CASSRSSGTVYEQYF,TGTGCCAGTAGTCGGAGTAGCGGGACTGTATACGAGCAGTACTTC
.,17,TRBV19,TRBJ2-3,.,CASSYPRGGWGADTQYF,TGTGCCAGTAGTTACCCGAGAGGGGGATGGGGCGCAGATACGCAGTATTTT
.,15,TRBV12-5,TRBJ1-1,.,CASGLAQGRYTEAFF,TGTGCTAGTGGTTTGGCTCAGGGGCGTTACACTGAAGCTTTCTTT
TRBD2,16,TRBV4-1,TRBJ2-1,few,CASSQGSGGLNNEQFF,TGCGCCAGCAGCCAAGGTAGCGGGGGATTAAACAATGAGCAGTTCTTC
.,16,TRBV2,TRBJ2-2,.,CASSWGPELNTGELFF,TGTGCCAGCAGTTGGGGACCCGAACTTAACACCGGGGAGCTGTTTTTT
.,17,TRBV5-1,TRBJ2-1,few,CASSLIGEVYHNNEQFF,TGCGCCAGCAGCTTGATAGGGGAAGTCTACCATAACAATGAGCAGTTCTTC
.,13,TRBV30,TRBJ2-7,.,CAWSVGWTYEQYF,TGTGCCTGGAGTGTGGGTTGGACCTACGAGCAGTACTTC
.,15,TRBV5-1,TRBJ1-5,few,CASSLEGGFNQPQHF,TGCGCCAGCAGCTTGGAAGGGGGATTCAATCAGCCCCAGCATTTT
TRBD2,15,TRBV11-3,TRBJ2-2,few,CASSPTSWPGGELFF,TGTGCCAGCAGCCCGACTAGCTGGCCGGGCGGGGAGCTGTTTTTT
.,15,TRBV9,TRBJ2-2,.,CASSVGGAYTGELFF,TGTGCCAGCAGCGTCGGAGGGGCGTACACCGGGGAGCTGTTTTTT
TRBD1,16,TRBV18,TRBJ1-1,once,CASSPGQGVMNTEAFF,TGTGCCAGCTCACCTGGGCAGGGGGTTATGAACACTGAAGCTTTCTTT
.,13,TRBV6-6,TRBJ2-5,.,CASSYSEGGTQYF,TGTGCCAGCAGTTACTCGGAGGGGGGGACCCAGTACTTC
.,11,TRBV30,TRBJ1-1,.,CAWIRNTEAFF,TGTGCCTGGATCAGGAACACTGAAGCTTTCTTT
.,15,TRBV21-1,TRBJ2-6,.,CASSKGDSGANVLTF,TGTGCCAGCAGCAAGGGCGACTCTGGGGCCAACGTCCTGACTTTC
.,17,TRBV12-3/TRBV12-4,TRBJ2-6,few,CASSFGAPLSGANVLTF,TGTGCCAGCAGTTTTGGCGCACCCCTCTCTGGGGCCAACGTCCTGACTTTC
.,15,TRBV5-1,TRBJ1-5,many,CASSPQGLNNQPQHF,TGCGCCAGCAGTCCACAGGGCCTCAACAATCAGCCCCAGCATTTT
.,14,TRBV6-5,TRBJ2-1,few,CASSYSQLYNEQFF,TGTGCCAGCAGCTATTCCCAGCTCTACAATGAGCAGTTCTTC
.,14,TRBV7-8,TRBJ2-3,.,CASSFAQGTDTQYF,TGTGCCAGCAGCTTCGCACAGGGAACAGATACGCAGTATTTT
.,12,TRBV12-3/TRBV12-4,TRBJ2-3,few,CATSTGLDTQYF,TGTGCCACCTCAACGGGATTAGATACGCAGTATTTT
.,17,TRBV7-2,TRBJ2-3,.,CASSPFSAGLSTDTQYF,TGTGCCAGCAGCCCATTCTCGGCGGGGCTTAGCACAGATACGCAGTATTTT
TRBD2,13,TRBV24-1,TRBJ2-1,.,CATSEAGTTEQFF,TGTGCCACCAGTGAGGCCGGGACTACAGAGCAGTTCTTC
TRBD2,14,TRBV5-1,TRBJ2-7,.,CASSLSGTSLGQYF,TGCGCCAGCAGCTTAAGCGGGACCTCCTTGGGGCAGTACTTC
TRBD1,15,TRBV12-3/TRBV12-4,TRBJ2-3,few,CASSLIQGATDTQYF,TGTGCCAGCAGTTTAATACAGGGGGCAACAGATACGCAGTATTTT
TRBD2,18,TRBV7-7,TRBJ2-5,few,CASSPIGLAGEFQETQYF,TGTGCTAGCAGCCCTATTGGACTAGCGGGAGAATTCCAAGAGACCCAGTACTTC
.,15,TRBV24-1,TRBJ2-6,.,CATSYPASGANVLTF,TGTGCCACCAGCTACCCAGCGTCTGGGGCCAACGTCCTGACTTTC
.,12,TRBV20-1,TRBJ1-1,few,CSARAGRREAFF,TGCAGTGCTAGAGCCGGAAGGCGTGAAGCTTTCTTT
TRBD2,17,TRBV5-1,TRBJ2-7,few,CASSLLRTSGTSYEQYF,TGCGCCAGCAGCCTACTCAGGACTAGCGGGACCTCCTACGAGCAGTACTTC
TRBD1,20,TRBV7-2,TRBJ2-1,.,CASSLVGSDRARPSYNEQFF,TGTGCCAGCAGCTTAGTAGGTTCGGACAGGGCCCGCCCATCCTACAATGAGCAGTTCTTC
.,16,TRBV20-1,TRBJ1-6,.,CSARKSDRLYNSPLHF,TGCAGTGCTAGAAAGTCGGACAGATTATATAATTCACCCCTCCACTTT
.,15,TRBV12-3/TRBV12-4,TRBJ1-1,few,CASSLASILNTEAFF,TGTGCCAGCAGTTTAGCGTCAATATTGAACACTGAAGCTTTCTTT
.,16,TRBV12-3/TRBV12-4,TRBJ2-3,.,CASSLVSGGTTDTQYF,TGTGCCAGCAGTTTAGTTTCCGGGGGCACCACAGATACGCAGTATTTT
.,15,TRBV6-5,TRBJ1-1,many,CASSYHPSGTQEAFF,TGTGCCAGCAGTTACCACCCCTCCGGCACACAAGAAGCTTTCTTT
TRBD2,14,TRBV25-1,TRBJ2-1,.,CASLAGGGYNEQFF,TGTGCCAGCTTAGCGGGAGGGGGGTACAATGAGCAGTTCTTC
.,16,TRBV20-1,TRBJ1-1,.,CSARFARGIMNTEAFF,TGCAGTGCTAGATTTGCCAGGGGCATAATGAACACTGAAGCTTTCTTT